These 9 T cell receptor beta chains were sequenced from one sample in a study of OX40 agonist ivuxolimab in advanced cancers. Generated by immunoSEQ multiplex PCR, the TCRdb table keeps only in-frame clones and is missing some. The sample yields roughly 66,000 clones, around 86% seen once. Sequencing used CD4+ or CD8+ T cells sorted from blood, obtained in a trial of the OX40 agonist ivuxolimab. The receptors were gathered from an adult with an advanced solid tumor such as melanoma, head and neck, liver or kidney cancer.

This sequence joins TRBV19 and TRBJ2-7; D is ambiguous. This CDR3 has 15 amino acids. Germline V gene lookup returns CDR1 LNHDA and CDR2 SQIVND (reference sequence). Deletions cut 1 base from V and 2 bases from J, with 12 bases between. This chain's CDR3 is CASSIVIDQTYEQYF. CDR3 sequence (DNA): TGTGCCAGTAGTATAGTTATAGACCAAACCTACGAGCAGTACTTC. The whole variable domain, filled in from reference TRBV19 and TRBJ2-7, reads DGGITQSPKYLFRKEGQNVTLSCEQNLNHDAMYWYRQDPGQGLRLIYYSQIVNDFQKGDIAEGYSVSREKKESFPLTVTSAQKNPTAFYLCASSIVIDQTYEQYFGPGTRLTVT.

This clone has only one observation. The CDR3 reads CASTRKSGTGDNEQFF. DNA for the CDR3: TGTGCCAGTACCCGAAAATCTGGGACAGGGGATAATGAGCAGTTCTTC. The J gene is TRBJ2-1, the V gene TRBV19; 10 bases align to TRBD1. J lost 7 bases, V lost 7 bases, and 13 bases had no gene match. The germline gives CDR1 LNHDA, CDR2 SQIVND (reference sequence). CDR3 length: 16 amino acids.

V usage is TRBV19 and J usage is TRBJ2-1; TRBD2 is a possible D gene (6 bases). Germline lookup yields CDR1 LNHDA and CDR2 SQIVND (reference sequence). This CDR3 comprises 14 residues. V was clipped by 2 bases and J by 7 bases, with 12 bases between them. The CDR3 region is CASSINSGGNEQFF. As DNA, the CDR3 is TGTGCCAGTAGTATAAACAGTGGGGGGAATGAGCAGTTCTTC.

The V gene is TRBV18, the J gene TRBJ1-5, with TRBD1 matching over 8 bases. The V segment lost 3 bases and the J segment 2 bases; nucleotides outside the gene matches: 9. The CDR3 runs to 17 residues. The germline V gene encodes CDR1 KGHSH and CDR2 LQKENI. DNA for the CDR3: TGTGCCAGCTCACCCCGCGGGACAGGTGGGGGCAATCAGCCCCAGCATTTT. This sequence encodes CASSPRGTGGGNQPQHF.

This clone turned up a few times. The V and J genes are TRBV7-9 and TRBJ2-5, with 9 bases aligning to TRBD1. V lost 4 bases, J lost 4 bases, and 13 bases stayed unmatched. Germline CDR1 and CDR2: SEHNR and FQNEAQ (reference sequence). The CDR3 runs to 17 residues. The CDR3 DNA sequence: TGTGCCAGCAGCTCTGGATGGGACAGGGTAAGGCGAGAGACCCAGTACTTC. Its translation is CASSSGWDRVRRETQYF. The full variable domain, in which reference TRBV7-9 and TRBJ2-5 provide the parts outside the CDR3, is DTGVSQNPRHKITKRGQNVTFRCDPISEHNRLYWYRQTLGQGPEFLTYFQNEAQLEKSRLLSDRFSAERPKGSFSTLEIQRTEQGDSAMYLCASSSGWDRVRRETQYFGPGTRLLVL.

This sequence joins TRBV27 and TRBJ1-5, with 10 bases aligning to TRBD1. With V trimmed by 3 bases and J by 7 bases, 3 bases remained unmatched. Germline V gene sequence: CDR1 MNHEY, CDR2 SMNVEV (reference sequence). This CDR3 comprises 14 residues. This CDR3 reads CASSLTGGGQPQHF. In DNA, the CDR3 is TGTGCCAGCAGTTTGACAGGGGGCGGACAGCCCCAGCATTTT.

Ten or more counts support this clone. This rearrangement joins TRBV29-1 to TRBJ1-2, with 9 bases that match TRBD1. V dropped 7 bases and J dropped 7; count of bases not matched to a gene: 19. CDR1 and CDR2 (germline): SQVTM, ANQGSEA. The length of the CDR3 is 16 residues. DNA of the CDR3: TGCAGCGCTACTCGGACAGGGGATAATGTTAGGGGTGGCTACACCTTC. Amino acid sequence: CSATRTGDNVRGGYTF. Drawing the rest from reference TRBV29-1 and TRBJ1-2, the complete variable domain is SAVISQKPSRDICQRGTSLTIQCQVDSQVTMMFWYRQQPGQSLTLIATANQGSEATYESGFVIDKFPISRPNLTFSTLTVSNMSPEDSSIYLCSATRTGDNVRGGYTFGSGTRLTVV.

The rearrangement joins TRBV15 to TRBJ1-2; a weak D match, TRBD1 (6 bases). Germline values: CDR1 LNHNV, CDR2 YYDKDF (reference sequence). V lost 0 bases to trimming and J lost 7 bases, with 12 bases between them. CDR3 size: 14 residues. This CDR3 is CATSRDWGAGGYTF. The CDR3 DNA is TGTGCCACCAGCAGAGATTGGGGGGCGGGTGGCTACACCTTC.

The V and J genes are TRBV25-1 and TRBJ2-7, with 9 bases aligning to TRBD1. CDR3 length equals 15 residues. CDR1 is MGHDK, CDR2 SYGVNS, per germline. V trimming: 6 bases; J trimming: 3 bases; junction bases outside the gene matches: 9. DNA for the CDR3: TGTGCCAGCAGCACAGGGGGCGCCGGTCTCTACGAGCAGTACTTC. The encoded protein is CASSTGGAGLYEQYF.